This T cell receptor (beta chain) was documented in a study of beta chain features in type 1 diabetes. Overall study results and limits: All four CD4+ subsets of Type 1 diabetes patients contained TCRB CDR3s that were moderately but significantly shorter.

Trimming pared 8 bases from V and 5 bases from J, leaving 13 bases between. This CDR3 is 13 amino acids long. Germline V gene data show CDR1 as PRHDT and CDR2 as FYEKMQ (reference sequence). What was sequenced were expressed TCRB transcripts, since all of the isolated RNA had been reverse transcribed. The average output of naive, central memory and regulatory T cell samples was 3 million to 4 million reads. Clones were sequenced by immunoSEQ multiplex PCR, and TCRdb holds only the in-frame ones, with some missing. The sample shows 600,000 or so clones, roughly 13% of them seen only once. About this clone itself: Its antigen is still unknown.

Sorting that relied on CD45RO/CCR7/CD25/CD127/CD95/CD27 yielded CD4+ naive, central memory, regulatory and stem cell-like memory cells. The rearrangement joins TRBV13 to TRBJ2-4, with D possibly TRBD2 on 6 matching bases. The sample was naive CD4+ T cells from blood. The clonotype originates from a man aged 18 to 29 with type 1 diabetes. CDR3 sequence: CASGGEAENIQYF. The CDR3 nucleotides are TGTGCCAGCGGTGGGGAGGCCGAAAACATTCAGTACTTC.